Shown below are 9 T cell receptor beta chains from a single sample sequenced in a study of T cells after yellow fever vaccination. TCRdb fed the 5' RACE reads into MiXCR, producing one record per CDR3 protein. The table includes about 96,000 distinct CDR3 sequences, roughly 9% detected once. The sample in question was CD8+ T cells not binding an NS4B(214-222) dextramer, sorted from PBMCs, obtained approximately 16 days after the first yellow fever vaccination. These receptors all stem from a man in his late teens or twenties who received the YFV17D yellow fever vaccine.

This clonotype was recorded many times. The gene calls are TRBV5-1 and TRBJ2-5; D is unresolved. CDR1 and CDR2 from the germline V gene are SGHRS and YFSETQ. The CDR3 has 15 residues. Trimming pared 1 base from V and 7 bases from J, leaving 17 bases between. The CDR3 region has the DNA TGCGCCAGCAGCTTGCATGACCCACTTTGGGGGACCCAGTACTTC. Protein product: CASSLHDPLWGTQYF. Together with reference TRBV5-1 and TRBJ2-5, the CDR3 gives the full variable domain: KAGVTQTPRYLIKTRGQQVTLSCSPISGHRSVSWYQQTPGQGLQFLFEYFSETQRNKGNFPGRFSGRQFSNSRSEMNVSTLELGDSALYLCASSLHDPLWGTQYFGPGTRLLVL.

This clonotype was observed a handful of times. The chain employs TRBV10-3 and TRBJ2-5; D remains unclear. This CDR3 contains 14 residues. V gave up 6 bases and J gave up 2 bases, with 13 bases separating them. Germline V gene lookup returns CDR1 ENHRY and CDR2 SYGVKD. The CDR3 loop is CAISRVERQETQYF. The CDR3 DNA reads as TGTGCCATCAGCCGAGTTGAAAGGCAAGAGACCCAGTACTTC.

This clonotype turned up a few times. The J gene is TRBJ2-1, the V gene TRBV29-1; D gene uncertain. V was clipped by 1 base and J by 7 bases, with 14 bases between them. Germline CDR1 is SQVTM and CDR2 is ANQGSEA. The length of the CDR3 is 14 residues. The CDR3 nucleotides read TGCAGCGTTGAAGGCCTCGCTTATGGGAATGAGCAGTTCTTC. Translating it yields CSVEGLAYGNEQFF.

The V and J genes are TRBV7-3 and TRBJ2-1; 7 bases fit TRBD1. CDR1 and CDR2 (germline): SGHTA, FQGTGA. There are 15 residues in the CDR3. The trim removed 4 bases at V and 5 bases at J, leaving 8 bases unmatched. The CDR3 nucleotides read TGTGCCAGCAGCTCCACAGGGGTCCTGAACAATGAGCAGTTCTTC. The encoded protein is CASSSTGVLNNEQFF.

This clonotype was seen repeatedly, ten times or more. V is TRBV29-1 and J is TRBJ2-3; a possible D gene is TRBD2 (6 bases). Germline V lookup: CDR1 SQVTM, CDR2 ANQGSEA. V was clipped by 7 bases and J by 8 bases, with 16 bases between them. This CDR3 comprises 12 residues. CDR3 coding DNA: TGCAGCGCGGGGGATCGGGTCCGTACGCAGTATTTT. Protein: CSAGDRVRTQYF.

Regarding this clonotype: A much larger clone sits a single nucleotide away, making a read error possible. V gene TRBV5-1 combines with J gene TRBJ2-1, with TRBD2 as a possible D gene (6 bases). The V end lost 3 bases, the J end lost 8 bases, and 21 bases lay between the germline ends. The CDR3 contains 16 residues. Germline CDR1 SGHRS, CDR2 YFSETQ. CDR3: CASSWVWGEHRYEQFF. As DNA, the CDR3 is TGCGCCAGCAGCTGGGTCTGGGGGGAACATCGCTATGAGCAGTTCTTC.

The rearrangement uses TRBV6-1 and TRBJ1-1, with 8 nucleotides matching TRBD1. After removal of 3 bases from V and 7 bases from J, the junction contained 7 bases not matched to a gene. CDR3 length: 14 residues. Germline V gene sequence: CDR1 MNHNS, CDR2 SASEGT. CDR3 bases: TGTGCCAGCAGTGAGACAGGGGTTCAGGGTGAAGCTTTCTTT. Amino acid sequence: CASSETGVQGEAFF.

The V and J genes are TRBV4-1 and TRBJ1-2; TRBD1 agrees at 7 bases. CDR1 is MGHRA and CDR2 is YSYEKL in the germline V gene. The CDR3 consists of 15 residues. J was trimmed by 4 bases and V by 5 bases; bases with no gene match: 10. The CDR3 nucleotides read TGCGCCAGCAGCTCGAGACAGGGATTCAGCTATGGCTACACCTTC. Amino acid sequence: CASSSRQGFSYGYTF.

In its sample, this clonotype was seen a few times. The chain couples TRBV25-1 to TRBJ2-2; the D gene could be TRBD1 or TRBD2 (5 bases each). Per the germline V gene, CDR1 is MGHDK and CDR2 is SYGVNS. V gave up 6 bases and J gave up 4 bases, with 27 bases separating them. The CDR3 covers 19 residues. In DNA form, the CDR3 reads TGTGCCAGCAGGCCCGGGAATTTGTATGGGGGACGTGGCACCGGGGAGCTGTTTTTT. Translated: CASRPGNLYGGRGTGELFF.